This T cell receptor beta chain was sequenced during a study of blood T cell repertoires in COVID-19. Across the study: From the United States, Italy and Spain came samples of acute and convalescent COVID-19. The analysed material was cDNA or gDNA that came from T cells, B-cell-depleted T cells, or PBMCs.

Authors' analysis steps: Using reference gene primer amplification, nucleated cell counts were estimated. Profiled with immunoSEQ multiplex PCR; TCRdb holds only in-frame clones, not every one. V, J and clone size derive from that table, while D and trimming were established from the DNA sequence. The sample consists of around 260,000 clones, less than 90% of them appearing once. The sequencing sample was made of peripheral blood. This clonotype was obtained from a man aged 25-40 years with active or convalescent COVID-19.

The CDR3 sequence: CASSPFLSTDTQYF. DNA of the CDR3: TGTGCCAGCAGCCCGTTTCTTAGCACAGATACGCAGTATTTT. V gene TRBV11-2 combines with J gene TRBJ2-3; D gene unclear. The V end was cut by 5 bases, the J end by 0 bases, with 9 bases between. The CDR3 length is 14 residues. In germline, CDR1 is SGHAT, CDR2 FQNNGV.